One sample yielded the 20 T cell receptor delta chains listed below, sequenced in a study of γδ T cells in repeated Plasmodium falciparum infection. Gammadelta T cells were flow-sorted from PBMC into Vgamma9/Vdelta2+ and Vdelta2-negative populations for bulk analysis. TCRdb re-called clones from the multiplex PCR reads using CATT. The repertoire holds about 51,000 delta-chain clones, with approximately 2% as singletons. Input material: gamma-delta T cells from blood. The receptors were sampled from a pool of human donors (malaria-infected and uninfected, not separated).

Concerning this clone itself: TCRdb assigns this DNA the protein of a much larger clone, which departs from its translation at residue 15; this likely reflects a read error, and the protein shown comes from translating the DNA. The chain carries TRAV38-2/DV8 and TRDJ1; 8 bases fit TRDD3. TCRdb is silent on the J gene; assignment here came from matching the DNA to germline. V was clipped by 1 base and J by 3 bases; unmatched bases: 20. Germline values: CDR1 TSESDYY, CDR2 QEAYKQQN. CDR3 length: 20 amino acids. CDR3 in DNA: TGTGCTTATAGGAGCTTCTACTTCCCCTGGGGATACTTGTACTCCGATAAACTCATCTTT. As protein: CAYRSFYFPWGYLYSDKLIF.

This clone was detected many times. This specimen includes other DNA sequences encoding the same CDR3. This sequence joins TRDV2 and TRDJ1; TRDD3 aligns across 13 bases. Assignment of the J gene here rests on matching the DNA to germline, because TCRdb gives none. V lost 0 bases and J lost 1; bases outside the gene matches: 34. The germline gives CDR1 GEAIGNYY, CDR2 EKD. The CDR3 is 27 amino acids. CDR3 in amino acids: CACDTVRFRSPVLGDTFSASGTDKLIF. CDR3 bases: TGTGCCTGTGACACCGTTCGGTTTCGTTCCCCCGTACTGGGGGATACGTTTAGCGCTTCGGGCACCGATAAACTCATCTTT.

This clone has a count of ten or more. TCRdb attributes to this sequence the protein of a much larger clone, which differs from the DNA translation at residue 10; a read error is likely, and the protein displayed is translated from the DNA. The rearrangement uses TRDV2 and TRDJ1, with D unresolved. No J gene is reported in TCRdb; it was inferred here by comparing the DNA with germline. The CDR3 loop spans 14 amino acids. In germline, CDR1 is GEAIGNYY, CDR2 EKD. As DNA, the CDR3 is TGTGCCAGTGACCTCTCGAGGCCCTCAGGGCAACTCATCTTT. Its protein product is CASDLSRPSGQLIF.

This clone was recorded at least ten times. TCRdb lists the protein of a much larger clone for this DNA, which differs at residue 14, so this is likely a read error; the protein given here is translated from the DNA itself. J gene calling gave no result, while the V gene is TRAV36/DV7; the table assigns TRDD3, which was not confirmed against the DNA. The CDR3 contains 16 residues. Germline V gene lookup returns CDR1 VTNFRS and CDR2 LTSSGIE (reference sequence). Written as DNA, the CDR3 is TGTGCTGTAGGTATTGGGGGATACCTGTACACCGATAAACCCATCTTT. It yields the protein CAVGIGGYLYTDKPIF.

The table lists this clone with many counts. This likely stems from a read error, as it lies one base from a far larger clone. This same CDR3 is encoded by further DNA sequences in the sample. The rearrangement joins TRDV3 to TRDJ1, with TRDD3 matching over 8 bases. In the absence of a J gene in TCRdb, the DNA was matched to germline to assign it here. Losses at the gene ends were 2 bases for V and 3 bases for J; bases not matched to a gene: 11. This CDR3 has 15 residues. Looked up from germline, CDR1 is TVYSNPD and CDR2 is GDNSRS (reference sequence). The CDR3 region is CAFRGYWGIPDKLIF. The CDR3 coding sequence is TGTGCCTTTCGAGGTTATTGGGGGATTCCCGATAAACTCATCTTT.

This clone was detected ten times or more. One base separates it from a far larger clone, so it is likely a read error. The sample contains more than one DNA sequence encoding this CDR3. This chain uses TRDV1 with TRDJ1; D is ambiguous. This CDR3 has 19 amino acids. Germline-derived CDR1 and CDR2 are TSWWSYY and QGS. CDR3 in DNA: TGTGCTCTTTGGGACAATAAATTTCGCTGTTCTCCGTACACCGATAAACTCATCTTT. Its translation is CALWDNKFRCSPYTDKLIF.

This clone appeared many times. The TCRdb record carries a much larger clone's protein, which differs from this DNA's translation at residue 15; a read error is the likely cause, and the protein listed here is the DNA translation. This sequence joins TRDV1 and TRDJ1; 7 nucleotides match TRDD3. The J gene is absent in TCRdb and was assigned here via DNA matching to germline. Germline lookup yields CDR1 TSWWSYY and CDR2 QGS. This CDR3 has 23 amino acids. V trimming: 2 bases; J trimming: 0 bases; junction bases outside the gene matches: 27. CDR3 nucleotide sequence: TGTGCTCTTGGGGAATTGCTTCCCGCGCGAGGGAGAGGGGGGATGCGCGACACCGATAAACTCATCTTT. It yields the protein CALGELLPARGRGGMRDTDKLIF.

In this sample, this clone turned up a few times. The protein TCRdb gives is from a much larger clone and does not agree with this DNA's translation at residue 19, likely a read error; the protein shown here comes from the DNA. No call exists for the J gene, whereas the V gene is TRDV1; TRDD3 is the table's D call and was not checked against the DNA. The length of the CDR3 is 20 residues. From germline, CDR1 is TSWWSYY and CDR2 QGS. DNA for the CDR3: TGTGCTCTTGGGGAACATACCTTCTTCACTGGGGAGCTTCTCACCGATAAACTCACCTTT. It is translated as CALGEHTFFTGELLTDKLTF.

This clone was detected a few times. TCRdb's entry gives the protein of a much larger clone, which mismatches this DNA's translation at residue 5, likely from a read error; the protein reported here is translated from the DNA. The rearrangement joins TRDV3 to TRDJ1; D not resolved. The CDR3 runs 14 residues. Germline V CDR1 and CDR2: TVYSNPD, GDNSRS (reference sequence). V lost 3 bases and J lost 0, with 14 bases in between. This chain's CDR3 is CAFVAPEHTDKLIF. In DNA, the CDR3 is TGTGCCTTCGTTGCTCCGGAGCACACCGATAAACTCATCTTT. Using reference TRDV3 and TRDJ1 for the parts outside the CDR3, the full variable domain is CDKVTQSSPDQTVASGSEVVLLCTYDTVYSNPDLFWYRIRPDYSFQFVFYGDNSRSEGADFTQGRFSVKHILTQKAFHLVISPVRTEDSATYYCAFVAPEHTDKLIFGKGTRVTVEP.

A word on this clone: The protein given by TCRdb reflects a much larger clone and differs at residue 4 from this DNA's translation, likely from a read error; the protein shown is the DNA's translation. This sequence joins TRDV3 and TRDJ1, with TRDD3 matching 11 bases. TCRdb supplies no J gene; here it was assigned by aligning the nucleotide sequence to germline. The ends lost 3 bases at V and 4 bases at J; junction bases unmatched: 28. The V gene's germline CDR1 is TVYSNPD and CDR2 GDNSRS (reference sequence). This CDR3 contains 21 residues. CDR3 protein: CAFPPSSFILGDIAGNDKLIF. DNA of the CDR3: TGTGCCTTCCCTCCCTCCTCCTTCATACTGGGGGATATCGCGGGAAACGATAAACTCATCTTT. Together with reference TRDV3 and TRDJ1, the CDR3 gives the full variable domain: CDKVTQSSPDQTVASGSEVVLLCTYDTVYSNPDLFWYRIRPDYSFQFVFYGDNSRSEGADFTQGRFSVKHILTQKAFHLVISPVRTEDSATYYCAFPPSSFILGDIAGNDKLIFGKGTRVTVEP.

Note on this clone: A read error is likely here: a far larger clone is one base away. This sample includes further DNA sequences coding for the same CDR3. The chain uses TRDV1 and TRDJ1, with 10 positions matching TRDD3. The germline V gene encodes CDR1 TSWWSYY and CDR2 QGS. This CDR3 region has 21 residues. CDR3 residues: CALGELCWVCTRTGGLDKLIF. Here the CDR3 DNA reads TGTGCTCTCGGGGAACTATGTTGGGTATGTACGCGTACTGGGGGATTGGATAAACTCATCTTT.

This clone was seen a handful of times. The TCRdb protein comes from a much larger clone and disagrees with this DNA's translation at residue 16, likely due to a read error; the protein given here is derived from the DNA. The CDR3 DNA follows: TGTGCCTTTAATTCGCGCCACTTCCACTACTGGGGGATGAATATCCTCGATAAACTCATCTTT. Protein: CAFNSRHFHYWGMNILDKLIF. V is TRDV3 and J is TRDJ1; 10 bases map to TRDD3. TCRdb lists no J gene, so it was determined here by aligning the DNA to germline. This CDR3 spans 21 amino acids. Germline values: CDR1 TVYSNPD, CDR2 GDNSRS (reference sequence). V dropped 1 base and J dropped 4; count of bases not matched to a gene: 27.

Concerning this clone: This is likely an artifact of a read error, given a far larger clone one base away. This sample also contains other DNA sequences that code for the same CDR3. The chain is built from TRDV1 and TRDJ1; 10 bases line up with TRDD3. In the absence of a J gene in TCRdb, the DNA was matched to germline to assign it here. The CDR3 is made up of 21 amino acids. V was pared by 4 bases and J by 0 bases, with 20 bases of the junction left unmatched. The V gene's germline CDR1 is TSWWSYY and CDR2 QGS. CDR3 residues: CALGAIPFTGGSPTYTDKLIF. In DNA form, the CDR3 reads TGTGCTCTTGGGGCTATTCCCTTCACTGGGGGATCTCCCACGTACACCGATAAACTCATCTTT.

This clone has more than one count but fewer than ten. This likely stems from a read error, as it lies one base from a far larger clone. The same CDR3 also results from other DNA sequences found in this sample. The chain uses TRDV1 and TRDJ1; the D call may be TRDD2 or TRDD3 (7 bases each). TCRdb records no J gene; here it was assigned by comparing the DNA to germline. Trimming removed 4 bases at V and 2 bases at J, with 26 bases between. The CDR3 covers 19 residues. Germline V lookup: CDR1 TSWWSYY, CDR2 QGS. DNA of the CDR3: TGTGCTCTTGGGGTATTTGGTTCCTACGGCAAGGGGGATACCGATAAACTCATCTTT. Protein sequence: CALGVFGSYGKGDTDKLIF.

Only a few counts were recorded for this clone. A read error may produce the germline difference seen at one junction end. Other DNA sequences within the sample encode an identical CDR3. The chain has TRDV1 and TRDJ1; 7 nucleotides agree with TRDD3. Germline V gene sequence: CDR1 TSWWSYY, CDR2 QGS. The CDR3 has 22 residues. The CDR3 protein is CALGELPPYLTTGALYTDKLIF. In DNA form, the CDR3 reads TGTGCTCTTGGGGAACTCCCCCCCTACCTGACTACTGGGGCCTTGTACACCGATAAACTCATTTTT.

This rearrangement joins TRDV1 to TRDJ1; TRDD2 or TRDD3 may be the D gene (7 bases each). TCRdb offers no J gene call, so here the DNA was matched to germline to obtain one. The CDR3 is made up of 22 amino acids. The V and J ends lost 1 base and 4 bases respectively, with 34 bases between them. Germline CDR1 and CDR2: TSWWSYY and QGS. The CDR3 DNA is TGTGCTCTTGGGGAACCACAGTTTTCCTACGTCCGGGGGATCGTAACTTACGATAAACTCATCTTT. This sequence encodes CALGEPQFSYVRGIVTYDKLIF.

This clone was detected a few times. The protein given by TCRdb reflects a much larger clone and differs at residue 7 from this DNA's translation, likely from a read error; the protein shown is the DNA's translation. The V and J genes are TRDV1 and TRDJ1; 12 nucleotides match TRDD3. Because TCRdb records no J gene, it was assigned here through a match of the DNA to germline. This CDR3 is built from 24 residues. From germline, CDR1 is TSWWSYY and CDR2 QGS. J was trimmed by 0 bases and V by 1 base; bases with no gene match: 24. The CDR3 DNA reads TGTGCTCTTGGGGAACGATCCCTACTCCTGGACTGGGGGATACTCACCGATTACACCGATAAACTCATCTTT. This translates into CALGERSLLLDWGILTDYTDKLIF.

This clone was observed many times. This likely came from a read error, as a far larger clone is one base away. This sample includes further DNA sequences coding for the same CDR3. The chain combines TRDV2 with TRDJ1; D might be TRDD3 (5 bases). The J gene comes from matching the DNA to germline here; TCRdb lacks it. The CDR3 totals 15 residues. The germline V gene encodes CDR1 GEAIGNYY and CDR2 EKD. The CDR3 DNA sequence: TGTGCCTGCGACACCGTGGTAACCAGGGGAGATAAACTCATCTTT. This codes for CACDTVVTRGDKLIF.

As regards this clone: It differs at one base from a far larger clone, so likely a read error. Other DNA sequences from this sample encode an identical CDR3 as well. Here the V gene is TRDV3, but the J gene went uncalled; the table's D call, TRDD3, has no DNA check behind it. This CDR3 has 22 residues. Germline V gives CDR1 TVYSNPD, CDR2 GDNSRS (reference sequence). CDR3 amino acids: CAFQKTPLSHVLGDTHTDKLIF. In DNA form, the CDR3 reads TGTGCCTTCCAAAAGACTCCCCTATCCCACGTACTGGGGGATACGCACACCGATAAGCTCATCTTT.

This clone was picked up a small number of times. With only one base between it and a far larger clone, this is likely a read error. Other DNA sequences in the sample encode the same CDR3. This rearrangement joins TRDV3 to TRDJ1; the D gene is possibly TRDD3 (5 bases). Here the J gene was assigned by germline matching of the DNA, as TCRdb has none. This CDR3 is 15 amino acids long. Germline V gene sequence: CDR1 TVYSNPD, CDR2 GDNSRS (reference sequence). Trimming shortened V by 2 bases and J by 0 bases, and 16 bases separated the two germline ends. CDR3 sequence reads: CAFYLGILNTDKLIF. CDR3 bases: TGTGCCTTTTACCTGGGAATACTCAACACCGATAAACTCATCTTT.